This TCR beta chain originates from a study of vaccination effects on CD4 cells after COVID-19. Overall study findings and caveats: Healthy vaccinees' vaccine-induced clones included only 1 of 255 cross-reacting with common cold coronaviruses. Marked clonal contraction was seen late after vaccination (in both infection- and vaccine-induced clones).

Remarks on this clone: Its specificity is not known.

V lost 4 bases and J 0 bases, leaving 13 bases between the germline ends. The CDR3 has 16 residues. From germline, CDR1 is SGHNT and CDR2 YENEEA. Prior to sequencing, the ViraFEST assay stimulated PBMC with viral peptide pools, which expanded the antigen-specific CD4+ T cells. The culture ran for 9 to 11 days, and then CD4+ T cells were isolated. Subjects were given two BNT162b2 or mRNA-1273 vaccine doses. Two million PBMC were placed in each well, which was supplemented with approximately 9.7 IU/ml IL-2 and approximately 9.2 ug/ml peptides. The repertoire was sequenced with immunoSEQ multiplex PCR; TCRdb's copy has only in-frame clones and lacks some. The sample lists around 32,000 clones, about two thirds occurring once.

V usage is TRBV11-3 and J usage is TRBJ1-5; the D gene is possibly TRBD1 (6 bases). The sample consisted of CD4+ T cells from PBMCs cultured with SARS-CoV-2 spike peptides, taken after COVID-19 vaccination. The source is a human donor who received a COVID-19 vaccine. DNA of the CDR3: TGTGCCAGCAGCTCTCCGACAGGTTATAGCAATCAGCCCCAGCATTTT. This codes for CASSSPTGYSNQPQHF.